The present T cell receptor (beta chain) was sequenced within a study of T-cell reconstitution after alpha-beta-depleted transplantation in children. Findings and limits, study-wide: Expanded graft clones, several hundred of them, were reportedly the source of alpha-beta T cells about two months after transplant.

This CDR3 is built from 16 residues. CDR1 and CDR2 (germline): SGHRS, YFSETQ. V lost 5 bases, J lost 0 bases, and 8 bases stayed unmatched. Note on this clonotype: Its antigen is currently unknown.

During its preparation, the TCRbeta library received unique molecular identifiers. TCRdb re-analysed the PCR reads in MiXCR, keeping a single row per CDR3 protein. The table shows around 700,000 distinct CDR3 sequences, with around 12% occurring only once. The V call is TRBV5-1, the J call TRBJ1-3; 7 nucleotides agree with TRBD1. The clonotype comes from a girl aged 2 to 10 with congenital amegakaryocytic thrombocytopenia, due to receive a stem cell transplant. Sequenced here: PBMCs, sampled before TCRalphabeta/CD19-depleted stem cell transplant. Written as DNA, the CDR3 is TGCGCCAGCAGTCAGAACAGGGGAACCTCTGGAAACACCATATATTTT. The encoded protein is CASSQNRGTSGNTIYF.